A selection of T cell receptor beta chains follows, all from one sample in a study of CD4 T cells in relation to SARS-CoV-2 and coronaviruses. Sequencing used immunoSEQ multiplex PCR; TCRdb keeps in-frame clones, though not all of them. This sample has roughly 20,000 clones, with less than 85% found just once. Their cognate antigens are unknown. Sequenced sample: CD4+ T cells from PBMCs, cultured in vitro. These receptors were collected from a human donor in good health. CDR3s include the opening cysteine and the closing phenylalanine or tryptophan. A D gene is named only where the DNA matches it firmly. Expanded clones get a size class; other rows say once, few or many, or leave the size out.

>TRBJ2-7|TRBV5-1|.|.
CASSLVSPLSYEQYF
TGCGCCAGCAGCTTGGTCAGCCCCCTTTCCTACGAGCAGTACTTC
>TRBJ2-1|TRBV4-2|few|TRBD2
CASSQKTSTEQFF
TGTGCCAGCAGCCAAAAGACTAGCACTGAGCAGTTCTTC
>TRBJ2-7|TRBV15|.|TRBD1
CATSRGTGSEQYF
TGTGCCACCAGCAGAGGGACAGGCAGCGAGCAGTACTTC
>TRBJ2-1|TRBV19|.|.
CASSTYGEFYNEQFF
TGTGCCAGTAGCACCTATGGGGAGTTTTACAATGAGCAGTTCTTC
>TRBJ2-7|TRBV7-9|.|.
CASSLSHEQYF
TGTGCCAGCAGCTTATCCCACGAGCAGTACTTC
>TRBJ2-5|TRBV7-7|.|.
CASGRLQTETQYF
TGTGCCAGCGGTCGATTACAGACAGAGACCCAGTACTTC
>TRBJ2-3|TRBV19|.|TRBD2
CASGTSLGGTDTQYF
TGTGCCTCCGGGACTAGCCTTGGTGGCACAGATACGCAGTATTTT
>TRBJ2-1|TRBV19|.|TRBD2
CASTKTSGRSSYNEQFF
TGTGCCAGTACAAAAACTAGCGGAAGGAGCTCCTACAATGAGCAGTTCTTC
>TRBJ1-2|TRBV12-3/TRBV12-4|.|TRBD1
CASSFGTGNGYTF
TGTGCCAGCAGTTTTGGGACAGGGAATGGCTACACCTTC
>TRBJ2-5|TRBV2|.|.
CAGGKETAETQYF
TGTGCCGGGGGAAAAGAAACAGCAGAGACCCAGTACTTC
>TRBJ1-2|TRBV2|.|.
CASNGLNYGYTF
TGTGCCAGCAATGGACTAAACTATGGCTACACCTTC
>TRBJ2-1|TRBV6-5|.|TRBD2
CASRSATSANEQFF
TGTGCCAGCAGATCGGCGACTAGCGCCAATGAGCAGTTCTTC
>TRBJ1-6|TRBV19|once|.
CASSIMGSLHF
TGTGCCAGTAGTATCATGGGATCCCTCCACTTT
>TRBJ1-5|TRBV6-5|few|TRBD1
CASNTGTVNYQPQHF
TGTGCCAGCAACACCGGGACAGTGAACTATCAGCCCCAGCATTTT
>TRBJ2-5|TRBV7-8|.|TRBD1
CASSFRRGQGLETQYF
TGTGCCAGCAGCTTCAGAAGGGGACAGGGATTAGAGACCCAGTACTTC
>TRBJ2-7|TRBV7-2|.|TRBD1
CASSLTAGGYEQYF
TGTGCCAGCAGCTTAACGGCAGGGGGCTACGAGCAGTACTTC
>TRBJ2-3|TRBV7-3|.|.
CASSLSGRDTQYF
TGTGCCAGCAGCCTCTCGGGGCGGGATACGCAGTATTTT
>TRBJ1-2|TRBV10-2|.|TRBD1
CASSDPTGADGYTF
TGCGCCAGCAGTGATCCAACAGGGGCTGATGGCTACACCTTC
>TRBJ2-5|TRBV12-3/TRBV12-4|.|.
CASHRTGQETQYF
TGTGCCAGCCACCGGACGGGCCAAGAGACCCAGTACTTC
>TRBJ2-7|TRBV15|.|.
CATSSDVPYEQYF
TGTGCCACCAGCAGCGACGTACCCTACGAGCAGTACTTC
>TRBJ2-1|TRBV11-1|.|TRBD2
CASSLGLAGQGEQFF
TGTGCCAGCAGCTTAGGACTAGCGGGACAGGGTGAGCAGTTCTTC
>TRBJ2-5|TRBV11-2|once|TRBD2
CASSLDPAAAGQETQYF
TGTGCCAGCAGCTTAGATCCCGCGGCAGCGGGACAAGAGACCCAGTACTTC
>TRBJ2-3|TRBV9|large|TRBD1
CASSPTGVALQYF
TGTGCCAGCAGCCCGACAGGGGTAGCGTTGCAGTATTTT
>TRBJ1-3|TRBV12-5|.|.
CASGLDQGSGNTIYF
TGTGCTAGTGGTTTGGATCAGGGTTCTGGAAACACCATATATTTT
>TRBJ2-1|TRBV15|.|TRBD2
CATSRELWRLAGEGSYNEQFF
TGTGCCACCAGCAGAGAGCTATGGAGGCTAGCGGGAGAGGGGTCCTACAATGAGCAGTTCTTC
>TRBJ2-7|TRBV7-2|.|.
CASSLGVGLGEQYF
TGTGCCAGCAGCTTAGGGGTGGGGTTAGGCGAGCAGTACTTC
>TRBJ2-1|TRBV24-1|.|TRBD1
CATGDSVYNEQFF
TGTGCCACCGGGGACAGTGTCTACAATGAGCAGTTCTTC
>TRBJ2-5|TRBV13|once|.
CASSIRSGQRETQYF
TGTGCCAGCAGCATACGGAGCGGGCAGAGGGAGACCCAGTACTTC
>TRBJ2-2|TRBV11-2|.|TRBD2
CASRGSGTTTGELFF
TGTGCCAGCAGGGGTAGCGGGACCACCACCGGGGAGCTGTTTTTT
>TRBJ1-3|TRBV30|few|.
CAWSVTLSGNTIYF
TGTGCCTGGAGTGTAACACTCTCTGGAAACACCATATATTTT
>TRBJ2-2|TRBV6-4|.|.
CASSDSSWPSLNTGELFF
TGTGCCAGCAGTGACTCGAGTTGGCCTAGCTTGAACACCGGGGAGCTGTTTTTT
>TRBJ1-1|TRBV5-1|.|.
CASTGGSTDTEAFF
TGCGCCAGCACTGGGGGGTCGACAGACACTGAAGCTTTCTTT
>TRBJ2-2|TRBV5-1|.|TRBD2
CASFRGLAGLNTGELFF
TGCGCCAGCTTCCGGGGACTAGCGGGATTGAACACCGGGGAGCTGTTTTTT
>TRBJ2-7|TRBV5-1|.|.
CASSSSAASPLGAPVHEQYF
TGCGCCAGCAGCTCCTCCGCCGCTAGCCCCCTTGGCGCCCCGGTCCACGAGCAGTACTTC
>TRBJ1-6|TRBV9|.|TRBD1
CASSVGTGGNSPLHF
TGTGCCAGCAGCGTCGGGACAGGGGGCAATTCACCCCTCCACTTT
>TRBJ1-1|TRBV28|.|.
CASSLSGAMNTEAFF
TGTGCCAGCAGTTTATCAGGGGCGATGAACACTGAAGCTTTCTTT
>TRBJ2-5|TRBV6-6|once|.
CASSYSATDQETQYF
TGTGCCAGCAGTTACTCTGCGACTGACCAAGAGACCCAGTACTTC
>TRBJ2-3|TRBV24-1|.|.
CATSDWTVSTQYF
TGTGCCACCAGTGATTGGACGGTTTCTACGCAGTATTTT
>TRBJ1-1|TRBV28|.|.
CASSLGGILNTEAFF
TGTGCCAGCAGTTTAGGGGGCATCTTGAACACTGAAGCTTTCTTT
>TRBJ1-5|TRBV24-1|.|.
CATSDFQGSNQPQHF
TGTGCCACCAGTGATTTTCAGGGTAGCAATCAGCCCCAGCATTTT
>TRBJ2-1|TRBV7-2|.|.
CASSLGTGPGEQFF
TGTGCCAGCAGCTTAGGCACAGGGCCGGGTGAGCAGTTCTTC
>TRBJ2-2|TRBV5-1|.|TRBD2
CASSHRTSTGELFF
TGCGCCAGCAGCCACAGGACTAGCACCGGGGAGCTGTTTTTT
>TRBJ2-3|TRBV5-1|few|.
CASSAQGGGTDTQYF
TGCGCCAGCAGCGCACAGGGAGGTGGGACAGATACGCAGTATTTT
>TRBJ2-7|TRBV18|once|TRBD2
CASSPNSGGSYEQYF
TGTGCCAGCTCACCAAATAGCGGGGGCTCCTACGAGCAGTACTTC
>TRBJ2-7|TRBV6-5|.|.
CASNNRGGLIYEQYF
TGTGCCAGCAATAACCGTGGGGGACTCATCTACGAGCAGTACTTC
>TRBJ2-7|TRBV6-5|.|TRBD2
CASSPGLAGKYEQYF
TGTGCCAGCAGCCCCGGACTAGCGGGGAAATACGAGCAGTACTTC
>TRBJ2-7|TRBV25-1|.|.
CASSESNEQYF
TGTGCCAGCAGTGAATCCAACGAGCAGTACTTC
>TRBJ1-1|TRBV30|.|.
CAWSPYTMGVYTEAFF
TGTGCCTGGAGTCCTTACACGATGGGGGTTTACACTGAAGCTTTCTTT
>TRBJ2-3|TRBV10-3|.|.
CAIGVRGAQNTQYF
TGTGCCATCGGGGTCAGGGGCGCCCAAAATACGCAGTATTTT
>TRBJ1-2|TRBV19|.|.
CASSIREAFGGYTF
TGTGCCAGTAGTATCCGTGAGGCATTCGGTGGCTACACCTTC